Listed below are T cell receptor beta chains from one sample, sequenced in a study of graft-versus-host responses after intestinal transplantation. Clones were sequenced by immunoSEQ multiplex PCR, and TCRdb holds only the in-frame ones, with some missing. The top ten clones hold 2.5% to 3.5% of a sample with 29,000 or so clones, around four fifths of them seen once. Sequenced material: ileum tissue, taken 98 days after intestinal transplantation. These TCRs come from a human patient who received an intestinal transplant, so some T cells may come from the graft donor. The CDR3 runs from the conserved cysteine through the conserved F or W. The order of the fields is D gene, J gene, CDR3 length, V gene, clone size, CDR3 protein, CDR3 DNA. The D gene is left open where the match is weak. Only some rows state a clone size, as once, few, many or a class for expanded clones.

TRBD2 | TRBJ2-3 | 15 | TRBV4-2 | NA | CASSQDHGGADTQYF | TGTGCCAGCAGCCAAGATCACGGGGGGGCAGATACGCAGTATTTT
NA | TRBJ2-3 | 17 | TRBV27 | NA | CASSLWGDEGSTDTQYF | TGTGCCAGCAGTTTATGGGGCGACGAGGGAAGCACAGATACGCAGTATTTT
NA | TRBJ2-3 | 13 | TRBV11-2 | NA | CASSLEWADTQYF | TGTGCCAGCAGCTTAGAGTGGGCCGATACGCAGTATTTT
TRBD1 | TRBJ2-3 | 16 | TRBV11-2 | few | CASSLWETGKSDTQYF | TGTGCCAGCAGCTTATGGGAGACAGGGAAGTCAGATACGCAGTATTTT
NA | TRBJ1-1 | 14 | TRBV12-5 | once | CASGTGQGFTEAFF | TGTGCTAGTGGGACGGGGCAGGGGTTCACTGAAGCTTTCTTT
NA | TRBJ2-3 | 15 | TRBV4-1 | NA | CASSQWAIDTDTQYF | TGCGCCAGCAGCCAATGGGCCATAGACACAGATACGCAGTATTTT
NA | TRBJ2-6 | 15 | TRBV2 | NA | CASREQVSGANVLTF | TGTGCCAGCAGAGAACAGGTCTCTGGGGCCAACGTCCTGACTTTC
NA | TRBJ2-3 | 18 | TRBV13 | NA | CASSLGRQATWNTDTQYF | TGTGCCAGCAGCTTAGGCCGGCAGGCGACGTGGAACACAGATACGCAGTATTTT
NA | TRBJ2-7 | 13 | TRBV10-1 | NA | CASSDQVAYEQYF | TGCGCCAGCAGTGACCAGGTCGCCTACGAGCAGTACTTC
TRBD1 | TRBJ2-7 | 15 | TRBV27 | NA | CASSSRTGGIDEQYF | TGTGCCAGCAGTTCCCGGACAGGGGGCATCGACGAGCAGTACTTC
NA | TRBJ2-2 | 15 | TRBV9 | NA | CASSVGAEPTGELFF | TGTGCCAGCAGCGTAGGGGCAGAACCCACCGGGGAGCTGTTTTTT
TRBD1 | TRBJ1-2 | 16 | TRBV6-6 | NA | CASSYSPGQGDYGYTF | TGTGCCAGCAGTTACTCTCCGGGACAGGGGGACTATGGCTACACCTTC
TRBD2 | TRBJ2-1 | 15 | TRBV7-6 | NA | CASSYTSGGLEGQFF | TGTGCCAGCAGCTATACTAGCGGGGGCCTCGAGGGGCAGTTCTTC
NA | TRBJ1-1 | 14 | TRBV5-4 | once | CASSLGYGDTEAFF | TGTGCCAGCAGCTTAGGGTATGGGGACACTGAAGCTTTCTTT
NA | TRBJ2-7 | 12 | TRBV7-9 | few | CASSSYVYEQYF | TGTGCCAGCAGCTCGTACGTCTACGAGCAGTACTTC
NA | TRBJ1-2 | 13 | TRBV9 | NA | CASSVGQGLGYTF | TGTGCCAGCAGCGTCGGGCAGGGGCTAGGCTACACCTTC
TRBD2 | TRBJ2-1 | 15 | TRBV5-1 | NA | CASSTSGSAGDEQFF | TGCGCCAGCAGCACTAGCGGGTCCGCCGGGGATGAGCAGTTCTTC
TRBD1 | TRBJ1-6 | 14 | TRBV14 | few | CASSPTGARTPLHF | TGTGCCAGCAGCCCTACAGGGGCTAGGACACCCCTCCACTTT
NA | TRBJ2-6 | 15 | TRBV10-3 | NA | CAISEKPSGANVLTF | TGTGCCATCAGTGAAAAACCCTCTGGGGCCAACGTCCTGACTTTC
TRBD2 | TRBJ2-7 | 15 | TRBV6-5 | NA | CASSYSLAGNYEQYF | TGTGCCAGCAGTTACTCGCTAGCGGGGAACTACGAGCAGTACTTC
NA | TRBJ1-2 | 16 | TRBV2 | NA | CASSESYREANYGYTF | TGTGCCAGCAGTGAATCGTACCGGGAAGCTAACTATGGCTACACCTTC
NA | TRBJ1-4 | 14 | TRBV6-5 | few | CASSESRGMVILFF | TGTGCCAGCAGTGAAAGCCGGGGGATGGTAATACTGTTTTTT
TRBD2 | TRBJ2-7 | 14 | TRBV6-5 | NA | CASSYAAGGYEQYF | TGTGCCAGCAGTTACGCGGCGGGGGGCTACGAGCAGTACTTC
NA | TRBJ2-7 | 15 | TRBV6-1 | NA | CASSENPGSSYEQYF | TGTGCCAGCAGTGAAAATCCAGGGAGCTCCTACGAGCAGTACTTC
TRBD2 | TRBJ2-3 | 16 | TRBV7-2 | NA | CASSLVGRGGTDTQYF | TGTGCCAGCAGCTTAGTTGGGCGGGGGGGCACAGATACGCAGTATTTT
TRBD1 | TRBJ1-5 | 15 | TRBV18 | once | CASSPATGDNQPQHF | TGTGCCAGCTCACCGGCGACAGGGGACAATCAGCCCCAGCATTTT
NA | TRBJ1-2 | 13 | TRBV7-9 | medium-sized | CASSLGDTGGYTF | TGTGCCAGCAGCTTAGGGGACACTGGTGGCTACACCTTC
TRBD1 | TRBJ2-2 | 17 | TRBV5-1 | NA | CASSNLTGGWVPGELFF | TGCGCCAGCAGCAACCTTACAGGGGGCTGGGTGCCCGGGGAGCTGTTTTTT
TRBD2 | TRBJ2-7 | 13 | TRBV29-1 | NA | CSVVWGGAYEQYF | TGCAGCGTTGTTTGGGGGGGAGCTTACGAGCAGTACTTC
NA | TRBJ1-5 | 22 | TRBV19 | few | CASSILSPTDGPRYNSNQPQHF | TGTGCCAGTAGTATATTATCCCCCACCGACGGGCCTCGATATAATAGCAATCAGCCCCAGCATTTT
TRBD1 | TRBJ2-3 | 16 | TRBV7-8 | NA | CASSLVGQARADTQYF | TGTGCCAGCAGCTTAGTGGGACAGGCCCGGGCAGATACGCAGTATTTT
TRBD1 | TRBJ1-2 | 14 | TRBV27 | NA | CATLDPGTDYGYTF | TGTGCCACCCTAGACCCCGGGACAGACTATGGCTACACCTTC
TRBD1 | TRBJ2-7 | 14 | TRBV6-5 | NA | CASSTLRDSYEQYF | TGTGCCAGCAGTACACTCCGGGACAGCTACGAGCAGTACTTC
TRBD1 | TRBJ2-7 | 13 | TRBV5-1 | NA | CASSEGQGGEQYF | TGCGCCAGCAGCGAGGGACAGGGAGGCGAGCAGTACTTC
NA | TRBJ1-1 | 12 | TRBV15 | NA | CVTSFGSREAFF | TGTGTCACCAGCTTTGGATCCCGAGAAGCTTTCTTT
TRBD1 | TRBJ1-3 | 15 | TRBV28 | once | CASGDRLYSGNTIYF | TGTGCCAGCGGGGACAGGCTATACTCTGGAAACACCATATATTTT
TRBD1 | TRBJ2-5 | 15 | TRBV9 | few | CASSGSGTVAETQYF | TGTGCCAGCAGCGGGTCCGGGACAGTCGCGGAGACCCAGTACTTC
TRBD2 | TRBJ2-2 | 18 | TRBV27 | NA | CASSPGTSGGTNTGELFF | TGTGCCAGCAGTCCTGGGACTAGCGGGGGGACGAACACCGGGGAGCTGTTTTTT
TRBD1 | TRBJ2-6 | 15 | TRBV29-1 | NA | CSVELEGAGANVLTF | TGCAGCGTTGAATTAGAGGGGGCCGGGGCCAACGTCCTGACTTTC
TRBD2 | TRBJ2-1 | 16 | TRBV5-1 | NA | CASSLGGLRSYNEQFF | TGCGCCAGCAGCCTGGGGGGACTACGCTCCTACAATGAGCAGTTCTTC
NA | TRBJ1-2 | 16 | TRBV7-2 | NA | CASSLGPYQRTNGYTF | TGTGCCAGCAGCTTAGGGCCTTACCAAAGAACTAATGGCTACACCTTC
NA | TRBJ1-3 | 10 | TRBV20-1 | NA | CSAMENTIYF | TGCAGTGCTATGGAAAACACCATATATTTT
TRBD1 | TRBJ2-7 | 13 | TRBV27 | NA | CASRTGPLNEQYF | TGTGCCAGTCGGACAGGGCCCCTAAACGAGCAGTACTTC
NA | TRBJ2-1 | 14 | TRBV7-6 | few | CASSFSGGYNEQFF | TGTGCCAGCAGCTTCTCCGGGGGCTACAATGAGCAGTTCTTC
NA | TRBJ1-5 | 13 | TRBV27 | NA | CASSTDGLWPQHF | TGTGCCAGCAGTACGGACGGGTTATGGCCCCAGCATTTT
TRBD2 | TRBJ2-5 | 18 | TRBV6-1 | NA | CASSENWTSGGEQETQYF | TGTGCCAGCAGTGAAAATTGGACTAGCGGGGGGGAACAAGAGACCCAGTACTTC
TRBD1 | TRBJ1-5 | 17 | TRBV28 | once | CASSLRDRVFSNQPQHF | TGTGCCAGCAGTTTACGGGACAGGGTATTTAGCAATCAGCCCCAGCATTTT
NA | TRBJ1-2 | 13 | TRBV30 | once | CAWTSSLDYGYTF | TGTGCCTGGACGTCGAGCTTGGACTATGGCTACACCTTC
TRBD1 | TRBJ1-2 | 12 | TRBV28 | NA | CASSFIGGGYTF | TGTGCCAGCAGTTTTATAGGGGGCGGCTACACCTTC
NA | TRBJ1-2 | 13 | TRBV27 | NA | CASKAAPFYGYTF | TGTGCCAGCAAGGCAGCCCCTTTCTATGGCTACACCTTC
NA | TRBJ2-7 | 13 | TRBV7-3 | NA | CASSLLGSDEQYF | TGTGCCAGCAGCTTATTGGGGTCCGACGAGCAGTACTTC
NA | TRBJ1-2 | 15 | TRBV19 | NA | CASSSYTPPPYGYTF | TGTGCCAGTAGTTCCTATACTCCGCCACCCTATGGCTACACCTTC
NA | TRBJ1-2 | 13 | TRBV29-1 | NA | CSVEGGTFYGYTF | TGCAGCGTTGAAGGGGGCACTTTCTATGGCTACACCTTC